This entry lists 6 T cell receptor beta chains sequenced from one sample in a study of T cell responses to AZD1222 COVID-19 vaccine. TCRdb's copy holds only in-frame clones and misses some; the assay was immunoSEQ multiplex PCR. There are about 140,000 clones in the sample; 88% occur only once, and around 3.5% lies in the top ten. The source material was peripheral blood, sampled on day 0 of AZD1222 vaccination. The source is an adult in good health.

This clone was seen once. The chain is built from TRBV6-5 and TRBJ2-1, with a weak D call TRBD2 (5 bases). This CDR3 comprises 12 residues. Trimming stripped 3 bases from V and 12 bases from J, with 12 bases between. Germline V CDR1 and CDR2: MNHEY, SVGAGI. Written as DNA, the CDR3 is TGTGCCAGCAGTTATAGGGCGGGTCTGCAGTTCTTC. This sequence encodes CASSYRAGLQFF.

The chain recombines TRBV2 with TRBJ2-1; D may be TRBD1 (5 bases). CDR3 length: 15 residues. V was cut by 0 bases and J by 8 bases, with 14 bases left in between. Germline loops: CDR1 SNHLY, CDR2 FYNNEI. In DNA, the CDR3 is TGTGCCAGCAGTGAAGCAGGGCAGGGCAGGGATGAGCAGTTCTTC. Translation gives CASSEAGQGRDEQFF.

The chain joins TRBV5-1 to TRBJ2-3; no clear D gene. CDR1 and CDR2 (germline): SGHRS, YFSETQ. The V end was cut by 4 bases, the J end by 4 bases, with 7 bases between. This CDR3 contains 12 residues. CDR3 coding DNA: TGCGCCAGCAGCGTAGCTGCAGATACGCAGTATTTT. It yields the protein CASSVAADTQYF.

This chain links TRBV5-1 with TRBJ2-3; D is undetermined. The V gene's germline CDR1 is SGHRS and CDR2 YFSETQ. Trimming pared 0 bases from V and 5 bases from J, leaving 10 bases between. This CDR3 is 14 amino acids long. The CDR3 protein is CASSLGGSGDTQYF. CDR3 in DNA: TGCGCCAGCAGCTTGGGAGGAAGTGGAGATACGCAGTATTTT.

The CDR3 DNA follows: TGTGCCAGCAGCCAGGAGGGGGCGTCCGAAAAACTGTTTTTT. Amino acid sequence: CASSQEGASEKLFF. The chain links TRBV3-1 (or the pseudogene TRBV3-2) to TRBJ1-4; 7 bases map to TRBD1. CDR1 is LGHDT, CDR2 YNNKEL, per germline (reference sequence). This CDR3 has 14 amino acids. V lost 3 bases, J lost 8 bases, and 6 bases stayed unmatched.

The chain has TRBV5-1 and TRBJ1-3; D unclear. From germline, CDR1 is SGHRS and CDR2 YFSETQ. The CDR3 is 13 residues long. V lost 3 bases and J 7 bases, leaving 11 bases between the germline ends. The CDR3 DNA sequence: TGCGCCAGCAGCTCCGACCTCGGGAACACCATATATTTT. It specifies CASSSDLGNTIYF.